Below, 10 T cell receptor beta chains from the same sample are listed, as sequenced in a study of neoadjuvant anti-PD-1 for oral cavity cancer. Measured with immunoSEQ multiplex PCR; TCRdb has only the in-frame clones, and not every one. The sample includes 30,000 to 35,000 clones, around nine tenths of them seen just once. The sample consisted of PBMCs, taken before nivolumab (anti-PD-1) treatment. The receptors shown here come from a person between 40 and 85 years old with oral cavity squamous cell carcinoma.

V usage is TRBV5-1 and J usage is TRBJ2-1, with D hard to call. Germline V CDR1 and CDR2: SGHRS, YFSETQ. The germline V and J ends were trimmed by 4 bases and 0 bases, with 11 bases remaining between them. CDR3 length equals 15 residues. CDR3 in DNA: TGCGCCAGCAGCCTGACCCATAGCTCCTACAATGAGCAGTTCTTC. Protein: CASSLTHSSYNEQFF.

The chain couples TRBV4-3 to TRBJ1-1; no clear D. The germline V gene encodes CDR1 LGHNA and CDR2 YSLEER. The CDR3 is 15 amino acids. Trimming cost V 0 bases and J 5 bases, with 13 bases left between them. The CDR3 sequence is CASSQEYSGWTEAFF. The CDR3 coding sequence is TGCGCCAGCAGCCAAGAATATAGTGGGTGGACTGAAGCTTTCTTT.

This clone was counted only a few times. V usage is TRBV28 and J usage is TRBJ1-4, with a tentative D call TRBD1 (5 bases). V lost 2 bases and J 3 bases, leaving 7 bases between the germline ends. The CDR3 is 14 amino acids. Per germline, CDR1 MDHEN and CDR2 SYDVKM. CDR3 residues: CASSLVQANEKLFF. DNA of the CDR3: TGTGCCAGCAGTTTAGTACAGGCTAATGAAAAACTGTTTTTT.

The rearrangement uses TRBV6-5 and TRBJ1-2; 7 nucleotides line up with TRBD1. J lost 8 bases, V lost 5 bases, and 5 bases had no gene match. Per germline, CDR1 MNHEY and CDR2 SVGAGI. The CDR3 has 12 residues. The CDR3 is CASSPGGEGYTF. In nucleotides, the CDR3 is TGTGCCAGCAGTCCAGGGGGGGAAGGCTACACCTTC.

This clone was counted between two and nine times. The chain combines TRBV10-3 with TRBJ2-1, with 15 bases matching TRBD2. V was pared by 3 bases and J by 7 bases, with 7 bases of the junction left unmatched. Germline-derived CDR1 and CDR2 are ENHRY and SYGVKD. The CDR3 spans 17 residues. CDR3 nucleotide sequence: TGTGCCATCAGTGATCCCGGGACTAGCGGGGGGCATAATGAGCAGTTCTTC. Translated: CAISDPGTSGGHNEQFF.

This clone was observed a handful of times. The chain is built from TRBV18 and TRBJ1-3; TRBD1 matches 8 bases. CDR1 KGHSH and CDR2 LQKENI come from the germline V gene. V was clipped by 2 bases and J by 2 bases; unmatched bases: 5. This CDR3 has 16 residues. The CDR3 bases are TGTGCCAGCTCACCAAGCCAGGGGGCGCCTGGAAACACCATATATTTT. This codes for CASSPSQGAPGNTIYF. Filled out from reference TRBV18 and TRBJ1-3, the complete variable domain reads NAGVMQNPRHLVRRRGQEARLRCSPMKGHSHVYWYRQLPEEGLKFMVYLQKENIIDESGMPKERFSAEFPKEGPSILRIQQVVRGDSAAYFCASSPSQGAPGNTIYFGEGSWLTVV.

This chain uses TRBV27 with TRBJ1-6, with 10 bases fitting TRBD1. The CDR3 loop spans 15 amino acids. Germline CDR1 is MNHEY and CDR2 is SMNVEV (reference sequence). V was pared by 4 bases and J by 8 bases, with 5 bases of the junction left unmatched. CDR3: CASSSWDRGDSPLHF. As DNA, the CDR3 is TGTGCCAGCAGTTCTTGGGACAGGGGAGATTCACCCCTCCACTTT.

V usage is TRBV19 and J usage is TRBJ2-1; D gene uncertain. V gave up 3 bases and J gave up 5 bases, with 14 bases separating them. The CDR3 runs to 15 residues. Germline V gene sequence: CDR1 LNHDA, CDR2 SQIVND (reference sequence). CDR3 coding DNA: TGTGCCAGTAGTATTCAAGCTCGGCAGGACAATGAGCAGTTCTTC. Its translation is CASSIQARQDNEQFF. The full variable domain, rest sourced from reference TRBV19 and TRBJ2-1, is DGGITQSPKYLFRKEGQNVTLSCEQNLNHDAMYWYRQDPGQGLRLIYYSQIVNDFQKGDIAEGYSVSREKKESFPLTVTSAQKNPTAFYLCASSIQARQDNEQFFGPGTRLTVL.

V usage is TRBV5-1 and J usage is TRBJ1-1; TRBD1 matches 11 bases. The germline CDR1 and CDR2 sequences are SGHRS and YFSETQ. The junction had 1 base not matched to a gene; V was cut back by 0 bases and J by 3 bases. The CDR3 spans 15 residues. The CDR3 region is CASSLGTGGHTEAFF. CDR3 nucleotide sequence: TGCGCCAGCAGCTTGGGGACAGGGGGCCACACTGAAGCTTTCTTT. Using reference TRBV5-1 and TRBJ1-1 for the parts outside the CDR3, the full variable domain is KAGVTQTPRYLIKTRGQQVTLSCSPISGHRSVSWYQQTPGQGLQFLFEYFSETQRNKGNFPGRFSGRQFSNSRSEMNVSTLELGDSALYLCASSLGTGGHTEAFFGQGTRLTVV.

The chain uses TRBV27 and TRBJ1-1, with D possibly being TRBD1 (6 bases). The CDR3 consists of 16 residues. V was shortened by 1 base and J by 4 bases, with 16 bases between the two germline ends. CDR1 and CDR2 from the germline V gene are MNHEY and SMNVEV (reference sequence). The DNA of the CDR3 is TGTGCCAGCAGTTTATTATCTACCAACAGGGTCACTGAAGCTTTCTTT. Its protein product is CASSLLSTNRVTEAFF.